This TCR beta chain was obtained from a study of memory CD4+ T cells and cytomegalovirus serostatus. V was cut by 1 base and J by 0 bases, with 10 bases left in between. The CDR3 spans 15 residues. Looked up from germline, CDR1 is SGHTA and CDR2 is FQGNSA. The sort gate was single viable CD3+CD4+CD8-CD45RO+ cells for memory CD4+ T cells. Produced via immunoSEQ multiplex PCR; TCRdb's table is partial and in-frame only. Altogether 40,000 to 60,000 clones are present, about 77% being singletons, with the ten largest covering 0.78%. Material for sequencing was memory CD4+ T cells from blood. J is TRBJ2-7 and V is TRBV7-2, with D unresolved. This clonotype originated in an adult in good health and CMV-seronegative. CDR3 amino acids: CASSLVLGNSYEQYF. In nucleotides, the CDR3 is TGTGCCAGCAGCTTAGTACTGGGCAACTCCTACGAGCAGTACTTC.